These 5 T cell receptor beta chains came from one sample sequenced in a study of tumor T cells in aggressive B-cell lymphoma. The assay was immunoSEQ multiplex PCR, and TCRdb's table has in-frame clones only and misses some. The sample consists of more than 10,000 clones, about 90% of them appearing once. The sample consisted of tumor tissue. The receptor set was obtained from an adult with diffuse large B cell lymphoma.

The chain recombines TRBV6-5 with TRBJ1-4; tentatively, D is TRBD1 (5 bases). This CDR3 contains 13 residues. The V and J ends lost 5 bases and 8 bases respectively, with 12 bases between them. Germline loops: CDR1 MNHEY, CDR2 SVGAGI. CDR3 loop: CASSTRVGEKLFF. CDR3 nucleotides: TGTGCCAGCAGTACCAGGGTGGGGGAAAAACTGTTTTTT.

The gene calls are TRBV2 and TRBJ2-2; 11 positions match TRBD1. The CDR3 loop spans 15 amino acids. Germline V gene data show CDR1 as SNHLY and CDR2 as FYNNEI. V lost 6 bases and J lost 6; bases outside the gene matches: 6. For the CDR3, the DNA is TGTGCCAGCAGATTGGGACAGGGGGAAGCCGGGGAGCTGTTTTTT. Protein product: CASRLGQGEAGELFF. Together with reference TRBV2 and TRBJ2-2, the CDR3 gives the full variable domain: EPEVTQTPSHQVTQMGQEVILRCVPISNHLYFYWYRQILGQKVEFLVSFYNNEISEKSEIFDDQFSVERPDGSNFTLKIRSTKLEDSAMYFCASRLGQGEAGELFFGEGSRLTVL.

The rearrangement uses TRBV12-1 and TRBJ2-2; TRBD1, the table's D call, was not compared with the DNA. TRBV12-1 is a pseudogene locus. This CDR3 has 13 amino acids. CDR3 loop: CASSARQGRELFF. CDR3 in DNA: TGTGCCAGCAGCGCAAGGCAGGGTAGGGAGCTGTTTTTT.

The chain is built from TRBV9 and TRBJ1-1; 7 nucleotides match TRBD1. V lost 4 bases and J lost 6; bases outside the gene matches: 9. Per germline, CDR1 SGDLS and CDR2 YYNGEE. The CDR3 contains 14 residues. CDR3 loop: CASSPWTGPAEAFF. The CDR3 DNA reads as TGTGCCAGCAGCCCCTGGACAGGACCGGCTGAAGCTTTCTTT.

This chain connects TRBV5-1 to TRBJ1-1; 7 positions match TRBD1. V gave up 5 bases and J gave up 1 base; unmatched junction bases: 5. The CDR3 has 14 amino acids. The germline CDR1 and CDR2 sequences are SGHRS and YFSETQ. The CDR3 loop is CASSFDRANTEAFF. CDR3 DNA: TGCGCCAGCAGTTTTGACAGGGCGAACACTGAAGCTTTCTTT.